Listed here are 31 T cell receptor beta chains from one sample, sequenced in a study of blood T cell repertoires in COVID-19. Only in-frame clones appear in the TCRdb table, and some are missing; sequencing was by immunoSEQ multiplex PCR. In the table there are hundreds of thousands of clones, about 85% of which are singletons. Source material: PBMCs or T cells enriched from blood (not recorded which). Receptor source: a young woman with acute COVID-19.

The V gene is TRBV14, the J gene TRBJ2-1, with 8 positions matching TRBD2. Germline lookup yields CDR1 SGHDN and CDR2 FVKESK. Trimming at V came to 0 bases and at J to 3 bases, leaving 13 bases not matched to a gene. The CDR3 has 19 amino acids. The DNA for the CDR3 is TGTGCCAGCAGCCAAGAACAATATCTTACTAGCGGCAGCTACAATGAGCAGTTCTTC. Protein sequence: CASSQEQYLTSGSYNEQFF. The full variable domain, in which reference TRBV14 and TRBJ2-1 provide the parts outside the CDR3, is EAGVTQFPSHSVIEKGQTVTLRCDPISGHDNLYWYRRVMGKEIKFLLHFVKESKQDESGMPNNRFLAERTGGTYSTLKVQPAELEDSGVYFCASSQEQYLTSGSYNEQFFGPGTRLTVL.

The V and J genes are TRBV7-9 and TRBJ2-7; a possible D gene is TRBD1 (6 bases). Germline loops: CDR1 SEHNR, CDR2 FQNEAQ (reference sequence). Trimming removed 5 bases at V and 1 base at J, with 12 bases between. The length of the CDR3 is 14 residues. The CDR3 spells CASSPRTESYEQYF. CDR3 in DNA: TGTGCCAGCAGCCCTCGGACAGAATCCTACGAGCAGTACTTC.

This clone was detected only a few times. The chain uses TRBV27 and TRBJ1-2; a weak D match, TRBD1 (6 bases). Germline-derived CDR1 and CDR2 are MNHEY and SMNVEV (reference sequence). The CDR3 is 12 amino acids. Trimming took off 6 bases at V and 6 bases at J, with 11 bases between the two ends. CDR3: CASRSGDNGYTF. The CDR3 DNA is TGTGCCAGCAGGTCAGGGGATAATGGCTACACCTTC.

The chain uses TRBV11-2 and TRBJ1-3; D uncertain. This CDR3 region has 12 residues. Trimming stripped 0 bases from V and 9 bases from J, with 6 bases between. Germline values: CDR1 SGHAT, CDR2 FQNNGV. This chain's CDR3 is CASSLDLVTIYF. CDR3 nucleotide sequence: TGTGCCAGCAGCTTAGATTTAGTCACCATATATTTT.

The chain combines TRBV5-3 with TRBJ2-1; D call uncertain. TRBV5-3 is annotated as an ORF whose role is uncertain. V dropped 1 base and J dropped 3 bases, with 8 bases sitting between them. The CDR3 spans 14 residues. CDR3 DNA sequence: TGTGCCAGAAGCTTGAACCAGGACTACAATGAGCAGTTCTTC. Translating gives CARSLNQDYNEQFF.

The chain recombines TRBV2 with TRBJ1-5, with TRBD1 identical over 7 bases. The V segment lost 5 bases and the J segment 6 bases; nucleotides outside the gene matches: 7. The CDR3 contains 14 residues. Germline V gene data show CDR1 as SNHLY and CDR2 as FYNNEI. The CDR3 coding sequence is TGTGCCAGCAGTTTTGACAGGGTCGCTCAGCCCCAGCATTTT. Translation gives CASSFDRVAQPQHF.

This clone was detected once. V gene TRBV2 combines with J gene TRBJ2-7, with D possibly TRBD1 on 6 matching bases. The germline V gene encodes CDR1 SNHLY and CDR2 FYNNEI. The CDR3 runs 16 residues. The V gene lost 3 bases and the J gene lost 2 bases, with 17 bases spanning the gap. CDR3 sequence: CASSDSAQGLAYEQYF. CDR3 sequence (DNA): TGTGCCAGCAGTGACAGTGCTCAGGGGCTCGCCTACGAGCAGTACTTC. Supplemented by reference TRBV2 and TRBJ2-7, the full variable domain reads EPEVTQTPSHQVTQMGQEVILRCVPISNHLYFYWYRQILGQKVEFLVSFYNNEISEKSEIFDDQFSVERPDGSNFTLKIRSTKLEDSAMYFCASSDSAQGLAYEQYFGPGTRLTVT.

In this sample, this clone turned up once. The V gene is TRBV30, the J gene TRBJ2-1; 11 bases are shared with TRBD2. CDR1 is GTSNPN and CDR2 is SVGIG in the germline V gene (reference sequence). The V and J ends lost 0 bases and 8 bases, in that order; junction bases with no gene match: 3. The CDR3 runs 14 residues. CDR3 residues: CAWSVRSGGDEQFF. In nucleotides, the CDR3 is TGTGCCTGGAGTGTTCGTAGCGGGGGGGATGAGCAGTTCTTC.

This chain connects TRBV4-1 to TRBJ2-7; 9 bases match TRBD1. Germline-derived CDR1 and CDR2 are MGHRA and YSYEKL. V was clipped by 1 base and J by 5 bases; unmatched bases: 3. CDR3 length equals 14 residues. The chain's CDR3 is CASSQGTGGHEQYF. CDR3 nucleotide sequence: TGCGCCAGCAGCCAAGGTACAGGGGGCCACGAGCAGTACTTC.

J is TRBJ2-5 and V is TRBV9; a possible D gene is TRBD2 (6 bases). CDR1 is SGDLS and CDR2 is YYNGEE in the germline V gene. V gave up 4 bases and J gave up 3 bases, with 13 bases separating them. The CDR3 loop spans 14 amino acids. The CDR3 reads CASSSVGGEETQYF. In nucleotides, the CDR3 is TGTGCCAGCAGCTCGGTCGGGGGTGAAGAGACCCAGTACTTC.

The chain's CDR3 is CASSYSTLTGPGEQYF. CDR3 in DNA: TGTGCCAGCAGTTACTCTACTCTGACAGGCCCTGGCGAGCAGTACTTC. V is TRBV6-5 and J is TRBJ2-7, with D possibly matching TRBD1 (6 bases). The CDR3 covers 16 residues. Germline V gene data show CDR1 as MNHEY and CDR2 as SVGAGI. V lost 0 bases, J lost 6 bases, and 18 bases lay in between.

This rearrangement joins TRBV7-6 to TRBJ2-3; 13 bases match TRBD2. The CDR3 sequence is 16 residues long. The germline CDR1 and CDR2 sequences are SGHVS and FNYEAQ. The junction had 9 bases not matched to a gene; V was cut back by 5 bases and J by 7 bases. CDR3 sequence (DNA): TGTGCCAGCAGCCCAGCACTAGCGGGGGGGCACCATACGCAGTATTTT. Protein product: CASSPALAGGHHTQYF.

The chain joins TRBV10-1 to TRBJ2-1; 7 bases agree with TRBD1. The CDR3 consists of 13 residues. Trimming took 8 bases from V and 4 from J; bases not matched to a gene: 5. Germline V gives CDR1 WNHNN, CDR2 SYGVQD (reference sequence). CDR3 nucleotides: TGCGCCAGCTCTCCGGACAGGTACAATGAGCAGTTCTTC. Translating it yields CASSPDRYNEQFF.

This clone was found once. The V call is TRBV4-3, the J call TRBJ1-5; 7 bases map to TRBD1. The CDR3 contains 15 residues. After removal of 4 bases from V and 4 bases from J, the junction contained 7 bases not matched to a gene. Per germline, CDR1 LGHNA and CDR2 YSLEER. The CDR3: CASSPRTGNNQPQHF. The DNA for the CDR3 is TGCGCCAGCAGCCCTCGGACAGGCAATAATCAGCCCCAGCATTTT.

This clone was picked up one time. The V call is TRBV20-1, the J call TRBJ1-4; unclear D gene. Per germline, CDR1 DFQATT and CDR2 SNEGSKA (reference sequence). V was shortened by 3 bases and J by 3 bases, with 11 bases between the two germline ends. This CDR3 contains 14 residues. The CDR3 DNA reads TGCAGTGCTAGTCTTTCGGGTTCTAATGAAAAACTGTTTTTT. This encodes CSASLSGSNEKLFF.

V gene TRBV28 combines with J gene TRBJ2-5, with TRBD1 as a possible D gene (5 bases). The CDR3 is 13 amino acids. Deletions cut 7 bases from V and 7 bases from J, with 16 bases between. Per the germline V gene, CDR1 is MDHEN and CDR2 is SYDVKM. CDR3 region: CASIGADPWTQYF. CDR3 coding DNA: TGTGCCAGCATTGGGGCGGACCCTTGGACCCAGTACTTC.

V is TRBV20-1 and J is TRBJ1-1; the D is unclear. The CDR3 extends over 11 amino acids. Trimming took 3 bases from V and 10 from J, leaving 12 bases between them. Germline CDR1 reads DFQATT; CDR2 reads SNEGSKA (reference sequence). This chain's CDR3 is CSASGAPGAFF. The CDR3 DNA reads TGCAGTGCTAGTGGAGCGCCTGGAGCTTTCTTT.

CDR3 coding DNA: TGTGCCAGCAGCTCAGGGTTGGGGCAGTTCTTC. This gives the protein CASSSGLGQFF. V usage is TRBV7-9 and J usage is TRBJ2-1; D perhaps matches TRBD1 (5 bases). Germline V gene data show CDR1 as SEHNR and CDR2 as FQNEAQ (reference sequence). The CDR3 length is 11 residues. V was trimmed by 4 bases and J by 12 bases, leaving 10 bases between them.

The V call is TRBV4-3, the J call TRBJ2-7, with 10 bases identical to TRBD1. From germline, CDR1 is LGHNA and CDR2 YSLEER. This CDR3 comprises 15 residues. V trimming: 1 base; J trimming: 6 bases; junction bases outside the gene matches: 6. CDR3 sequence (DNA): TGCGCCAGCAGCCAAGTAGGGACAGGGGATGTCGAGCAGTACTTC. Amino acids: CASSQVGTGDVEQYF.

This chain links TRBV27 with TRBJ2-7; 8 bases map to TRBD1. The CDR3 totals 16 residues. The trim removed 8 bases at V and 0 bases at J, leaving 12 bases unmatched. In germline, CDR1 is MNHEY, CDR2 SMNVEV (reference sequence). The CDR3 is CASRYRTGGSSYEQYF. For the CDR3, the DNA is TGTGCCAGCCGCTACCGAACAGGGGGGAGCTCCTACGAGCAGTACTTC.

The genes are TRBV4-1 and TRBJ2-7, with 8 bases that match TRBD1. The CDR3 totals 15 residues. After removal of 1 base from V and 2 bases from J, the junction contained 4 bases not matched to a gene. Germline CDR1 and CDR2: MGHRA and YSYEKL. CDR3 amino acids: CASSQGQGQAYEQYF. The CDR3 region has the DNA TGCGCCAGCAGCCAAGGGCAGGGACAGGCCTACGAGCAGTACTTC.

This chain links TRBV19 with TRBJ1-5, with TRBD1 matching 10 bases. Per germline, CDR1 LNHDA and CDR2 SQIVND (reference sequence). J gave up 2 bases and V 3 bases, and 16 bases lay outside the gene matches. The CDR3 spans 20 residues. The CDR3 reads CASSIRQGALIVHGNQPQHF. The CDR3 nucleotides are TGTGCCAGTAGTATCAGACAGGGGGCGCTTATTGTCCATGGCAATCAGCCCCAGCATTTT. Filled out from reference TRBV19 and TRBJ1-5, the complete variable domain reads DGGITQSPKYLFRKEGQNVTLSCEQNLNHDAMYWYRQDPGQGLRLIYYSQIVNDFQKGDIAEGYSVSREKKESFPLTVTSAQKNPTAFYLCASSIRQGALIVHGNQPQHFGDGTRLSIL.

This clone turned up a few times. The chain links TRBV15 to TRBJ1-2, with a possible D match to TRBD1 (5 bases). V was shortened by 4 bases and J by 3 bases, with 12 bases between the two germline ends. Germline V gene lookup returns CDR1 LNHNV and CDR2 YYDKDF (reference sequence). This CDR3 has 14 residues. The DNA for the CDR3 is TGTGCCACCAGCACCCTAGACAGCCACTATGGCTACACCTTC. Its protein product is CATSTLDSHYGYTF. Based on the CDR3 plus reference TRBV15 and TRBJ1-2, the full variable domain is DAMVIQNPRYQVTQFGKPVTLSCSQTLNHNVMYWYQQKSSQAPKLLFHYYDKDFNNEADTPDNFQSRRPNTSFCFLDIRSPGLGDTAMYLCATSTLDSHYGYTFGSGTRLTVV.

Of note for this clone: The same CDR3 arises from other DNA sequences in this sample as well. The chain employs TRBV18 and TRBJ1-5; D gene unclear. Germline lookup yields CDR1 KGHSH and CDR2 LQKENI. The CDR3 runs to 12 residues. V lost 3 bases, J lost 7 bases, and 7 bases lay in between. The CDR3, as DNA: TGTGCCAGCTCACCCGGTAACCAGCCCCAGCATTTT. This sequence encodes CASSPGNQPQHF.

This clone was found once. The chain combines TRBV2 with TRBJ1-2; D gene uncertain. Trimming stripped 6 bases from V and 4 bases from J, with 15 bases between. The CDR3 consists of 14 residues. Germline CDR1 and CDR2: SNHLY and FYNNEI. In nucleotides, the CDR3 is TGTGCCAGCAGGGAGCTGGGTCGGGGCTATGGCTACACCTTC. As protein: CASRELGRGYGYTF.

The rearrangement uses TRBV3-1 (or the pseudogene TRBV3-2) and TRBJ2-7, with 9 bases matching TRBD2. This CDR3 has 16 amino acids. Trimming cost V 1 base and J 0 bases; bases outside gene matches: 4. CDR1 is LGHDT and CDR2 is YNNKEL in the germline V gene (reference sequence). CDR3 sequence: CASSQALAGGSYEQYF. In DNA, the CDR3 is TGTGCCAGCAGCCAAGCACTAGCGGGTGGCTCCTACGAGCAGTACTTC.

This chain connects TRBV9 to TRBJ2-1, with 12 positions matching TRBD2. Losses at the gene ends were 3 bases for V and 8 bases for J; bases not matched to a gene: 6. The CDR3 runs to 15 residues. Germline CDR1 is SGDLS and CDR2 is YYNGEE. CDR3 region: CASSASGREGDEQFF. CDR3 nucleotides: TGTGCCAGCAGCGCTAGCGGGAGGGAGGGGGATGAGCAGTTCTTC.

This chain links TRBV7-9 with TRBJ2-3; D might be TRBD1 (6 bases). V shed 4 bases and J shed 2 bases, with 13 bases lying between them. In germline, CDR1 is SEHNR, CDR2 FQNEAQ (reference sequence). The CDR3 length is 15 residues. The CDR3 loop reads CASSSQGTITDTQYF. The CDR3, as DNA: TGTGCCAGCAGCTCTCAGGGGACGATCACAGATACGCAGTATTTT.

V usage is TRBV24-1 and J usage is TRBJ1-4; 10 bases map to TRBD1. J gave up 0 bases and V 4 bases, and 4 bases lay outside the gene matches. The CDR3 is 17 residues long. Germline V lookup: CDR1 KGHDR, CDR2 SFDVKD. CDR3 DNA sequence: TGTGCCACCAGTGACCAGACAGGGGGCGCAACTAATGAAAAACTGTTTTTT. This gives the protein CATSDQTGGATNEKLFF.

The rearrangement joins TRBV2 to TRBJ2-7; 11 bases are shared with TRBD1. The CDR3 length is 14 residues. In germline, CDR1 is SNHLY, CDR2 FYNNEI. The junction had 5 bases not matched to a gene; V was cut back by 6 bases and J by 4 bases. The CDR3 loop is CASSGTGGRYEQYF. In nucleotides, the CDR3 is TGTGCCAGCAGCGGGACAGGGGGGAGGTACGAGCAGTACTTC. Full variable domain (remainder filled in from reference TRBV2 and TRBJ2-7): EPEVTQTPSHQVTQMGQEVILRCVPISNHLYFYWYRQILGQKVEFLVSFYNNEISEKSEIFDDQFSVERPDGSNFTLKIRSTKLEDSAMYFCASSGTGGRYEQYFGPGTRLTVT.

The CDR3 is CASSVALSGSGTDTQYF. In nucleotides, the CDR3 is TGTGCCAGCAGCGTAGCCCTTAGCGGGTCTGGCACAGATACGCAGTATTTT. This chain uses TRBV9 with TRBJ2-3, with TRBD2 matching over 7 bases. After removal of 0 bases from V and 1 base from J, the junction contained 8 bases not matched to a gene. This CDR3 contains 17 residues. Germline V gene lookup returns CDR1 SGDLS and CDR2 YYNGEE.